This T cell receptor (beta chain) appears in the sequencing data of a study of T cells in Graves' hyperthyroidism and ophthalmopathy. Whole-study findings and limits: Most thyroid clonotypes expanded above 0.001 appeared in blood too.

The source material, RNA transcripts, was used to amplify TCR beta CDR3 regions. The TCR CDR3 first-round RT-PCR relied on the HTBI primer set. TCRdb processed the multiplex PCR reads anew with MiXCR; each CDR3 protein has one entry. The table has 700,000 to 950,000 distinct CDR3 sequences, 30% to 40% seen once; the top ten hold about a third. This clonotype came up a few times. Its antigen is unknown. The junction and the germline gene differ at one end; a read error may be behind it. The CDR3 is made up of 16 amino acids. CDR1 and CDR2 from the germline V gene are ENHRY and SYGVKD. The chain carries TRBV10-3 and TRBJ2-2; maybe TRBD2 (5 bases). This clonotype originated in a woman aged 40-49 years with Graves' hyperthyroidism. The source material was blood. The CDR3 region has the DNA TGTGCCAGCAGTTCCGAGGGCCTAATTTACACCGGGGAGCTGTTTTTT. This sequence encodes CASSSEGLIYTGELFF.